This entry concerns a single TCR beta chain. Survey-level TCR beta sequencing used the immunoSEQ assay. Assay used: immunoSEQ multiplex PCR; TCRdb lists only in-frame clones, some missing. Of some 68,000 clones in the sample, about 94% were seen once. This CDR3 is 16 amino acids long. The junction had 12 bases not matched to a gene; V was cut back by 4 bases and J by 4 bases. The germline V gene encodes CDR1 SGHRS and CDR2 YFSETQ. This clonotype was sampled from a man aged 35-49 years with rheumatoid arthritis. The rearrangement joins TRBV5-1 to TRBJ1-1; 8 nucleotides line up with TRBD1. Sequenced input: PBMCs. The CDR3 reads CASSQVRGRRGTEAFF. CDR3 DNA: TGCGCCAGCAGCCAGGTCAGGGGGCGCCGGGGCACTGAAGCTTTCTTT.